This T cell receptor (beta chain) emerged from a study of human CD8 memory T cell subsets. UMI-labeled 5' RACE was the method by which TCR beta libraries were made. Using the 5' RACE reads, TCRdb records one entry per CDR3 protein without DNA. The sample holds about 20,000 distinct CDR3 sequences. CDR3 size: 18 residues. CDR1 and CDR2 (germline): MDHEN, SYDVKM. The source is a human donor in good health. The rearrangement links TRBV28 to TRBJ1-6. The material sequenced was CD8+ T cells from PBMCs. CDR3 residues: CASSLMGTASSYNSPLHF.